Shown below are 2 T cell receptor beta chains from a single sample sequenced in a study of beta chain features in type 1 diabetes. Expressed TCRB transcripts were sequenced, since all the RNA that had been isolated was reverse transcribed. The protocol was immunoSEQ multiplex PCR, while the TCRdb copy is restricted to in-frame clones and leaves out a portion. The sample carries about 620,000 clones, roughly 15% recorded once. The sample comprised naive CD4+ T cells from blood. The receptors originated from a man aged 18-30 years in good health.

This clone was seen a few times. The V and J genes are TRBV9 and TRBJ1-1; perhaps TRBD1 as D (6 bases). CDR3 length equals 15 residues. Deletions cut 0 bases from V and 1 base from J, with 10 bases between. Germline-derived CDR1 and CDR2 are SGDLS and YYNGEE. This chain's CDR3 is CASSVVPGENTEAFF. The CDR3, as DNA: TGTGCCAGCAGCGTAGTACCAGGGGAGAACACTGAAGCTTTCTTT.

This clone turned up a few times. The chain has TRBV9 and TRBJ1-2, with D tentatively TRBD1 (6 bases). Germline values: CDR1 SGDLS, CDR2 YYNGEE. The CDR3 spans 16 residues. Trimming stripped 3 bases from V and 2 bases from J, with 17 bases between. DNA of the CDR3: TGTGCCAGCAGCGCCGGATCTCGGGACAAGAACTATGGCTACACCTTC. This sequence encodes CASSAGSRDKNYGYTF.